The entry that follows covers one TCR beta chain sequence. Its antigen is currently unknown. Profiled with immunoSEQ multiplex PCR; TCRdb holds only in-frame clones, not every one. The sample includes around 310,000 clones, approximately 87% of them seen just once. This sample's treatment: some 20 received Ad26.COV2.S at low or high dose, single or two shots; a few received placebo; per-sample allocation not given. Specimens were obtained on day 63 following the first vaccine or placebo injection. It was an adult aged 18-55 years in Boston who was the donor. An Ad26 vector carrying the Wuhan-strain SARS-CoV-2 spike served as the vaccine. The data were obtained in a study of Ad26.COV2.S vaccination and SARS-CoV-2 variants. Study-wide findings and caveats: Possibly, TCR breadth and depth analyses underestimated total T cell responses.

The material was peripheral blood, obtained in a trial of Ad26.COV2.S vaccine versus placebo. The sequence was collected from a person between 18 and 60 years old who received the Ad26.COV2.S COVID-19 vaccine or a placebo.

In DNA, the CDR3 is TGCGCCAGCAGCCGCCCAGAGCGGACAGTGAACACTGAAGCTTTCTTT. Amino acids: CASSRPERTVNTEAFF. V gene TRBV4-1 combines with J gene TRBJ1-1; D is possibly TRBD1 (6 bases). The CDR3 length is 16 residues. Germline CDR1 is MGHRA and CDR2 is YSYEKL. V was trimmed by 4 bases and J by 0 bases, leaving 15 bases between them.